This TCR beta chain was identified in a study of Ad26.COV2.S vaccination and SARS-CoV-2 variants. Germline CDR1 reads MNHNY; CDR2 reads SVGAGI (reference sequence). V dropped 4 bases and J dropped 4 bases, with 13 bases sitting between them. The CDR3 consists of 15 residues. A remark on this clone: Its antigen remains unknown.

This table comes from immunoSEQ multiplex PCR, and its TCRdb copy is limited to in-frame clones, with some not included. The table shows about 350,000 clones, with about 91% occurring only once. Study-wide points: Substantial breadth was reported for post-vaccination spike-specific CD8+ and CD4+ T cells. Analyses that measured TCR breadth and depth may have underestimated total T cell responses. Vaccinated and placebo-treated recipients had similar non-spike TCR breadth.

V gene TRBV6-6 combines with J gene TRBJ2-2; D uncertain. The receptor's source is a human donor who had recovered from COVID-19. The source was peripheral blood, collected after recovery from COVID-19. The CDR3 DNA reads as TGTGCCAGCAGTTCGTCCAGGAGAAGCACCGGGGAGCTGTTTTTT. Its translation is CASSSSRRSTGELFF.